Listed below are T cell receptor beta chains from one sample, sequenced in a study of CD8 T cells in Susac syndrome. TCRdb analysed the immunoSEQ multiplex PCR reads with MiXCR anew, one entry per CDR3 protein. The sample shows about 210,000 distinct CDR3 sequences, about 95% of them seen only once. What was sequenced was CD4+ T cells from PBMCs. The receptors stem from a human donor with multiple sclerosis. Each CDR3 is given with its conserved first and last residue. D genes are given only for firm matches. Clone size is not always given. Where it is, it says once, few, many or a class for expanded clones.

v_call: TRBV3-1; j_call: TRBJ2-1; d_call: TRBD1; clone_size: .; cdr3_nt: TGTGCCAGCAGCCAAGGACAGGGATTCCGGAATGAGCAGTTCTTC; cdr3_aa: CASSQGQGFRNEQFF
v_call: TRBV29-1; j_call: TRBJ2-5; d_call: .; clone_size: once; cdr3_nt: TGCAGCGTCGCCGGGGGTGGGGGTGAGACCCAGTACTTC; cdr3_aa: CSVAGGGGETQYF
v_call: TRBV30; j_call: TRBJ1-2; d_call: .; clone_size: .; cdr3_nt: TGTGCCTGGAGTCCTCAGGGGCTGAGTGGCTACACCTTC; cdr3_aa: CAWSPQGLSGYTF
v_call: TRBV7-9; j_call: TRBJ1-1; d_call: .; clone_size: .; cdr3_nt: TGTGCCAGCAGCATCACAGGGCTTCAGGCTTTCTTT; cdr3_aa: CASSITGLQAFF
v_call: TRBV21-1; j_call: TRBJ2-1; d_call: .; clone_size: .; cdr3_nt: TGTGCCAGCAGCAAAGGGGATGAGCAGTTCTTC; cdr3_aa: CASSKGDEQFF
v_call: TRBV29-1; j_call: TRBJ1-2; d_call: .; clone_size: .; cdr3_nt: TGCAGCGTTGAAGTAACCGGCATAATCTACACCTTC; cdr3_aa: CSVEVTGIIYTF
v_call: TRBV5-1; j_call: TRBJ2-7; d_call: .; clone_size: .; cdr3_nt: TGCGCCAGCAGCTTGGAGGGCAGAACCTACGAGCAGTACTTC; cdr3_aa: CASSLEGRTYEQYF
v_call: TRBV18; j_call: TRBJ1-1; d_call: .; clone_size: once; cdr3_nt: TGTGCCAGCTCACCCGACATAAACACTGAAGCTTTCTTT; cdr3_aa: CASSPDINTEAFF
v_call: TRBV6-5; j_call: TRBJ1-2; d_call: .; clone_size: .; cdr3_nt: TGTGCCAGCACGGAGGGGTCATATGGCTACACCTTC; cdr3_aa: CASTEGSYGYTF
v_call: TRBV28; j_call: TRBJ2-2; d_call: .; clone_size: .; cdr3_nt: TGTGCCAGCACCCCTGGTGGGTCCACCGGGGAGCTGTTTTTT; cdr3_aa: CASTPGGSTGELFF
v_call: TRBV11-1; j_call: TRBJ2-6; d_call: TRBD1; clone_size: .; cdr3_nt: TGTGCCAGCAGAGGCAACCTAGCCTCGGGACAGGGACGGAATGGGGCCAACGTCCTGACTTTC; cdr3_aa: CASRGNLASGQGRNGANVLTF
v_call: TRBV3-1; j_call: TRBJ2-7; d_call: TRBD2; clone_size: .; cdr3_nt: TGTGCCAGCAGAGCGGGAGGCTTCTACGAGCAGTACTTC; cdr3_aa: CASRAGGFYEQYF
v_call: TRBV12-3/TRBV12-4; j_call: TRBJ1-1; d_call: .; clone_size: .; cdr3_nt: TGTGCCAGCAGCCTTCAGGCGACGGGCACTGAAGCTTTCTTT; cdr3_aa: CASSLQATGTEAFF
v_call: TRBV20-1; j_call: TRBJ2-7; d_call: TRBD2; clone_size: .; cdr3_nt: TGCAGTGCTAGAGGGGGAACTAGCGGGGCCTCCTACGAGCAGTACTTC; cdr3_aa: CSARGGTSGASYEQYF
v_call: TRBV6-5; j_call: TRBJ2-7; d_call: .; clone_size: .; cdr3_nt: TGTGCCAGCAGTTACTCGAGCACCTACCCTGTTGCCTACGAGCAGTACTTC; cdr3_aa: CASSYSSTYPVAYEQYF
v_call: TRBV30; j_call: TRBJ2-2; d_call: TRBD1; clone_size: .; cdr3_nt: TGTGCCGGGAGGTCAGGGGGCCGGACCGGGGAGCTGTTTTTT; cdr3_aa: CAGRSGGRTGELFF
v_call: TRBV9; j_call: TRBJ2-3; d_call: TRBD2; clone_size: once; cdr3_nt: TGTGCCAGCAGCGTAGGGACTAGCGGTACAGATACGCAGTATTTT; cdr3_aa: CASSVGTSGTDTQYF